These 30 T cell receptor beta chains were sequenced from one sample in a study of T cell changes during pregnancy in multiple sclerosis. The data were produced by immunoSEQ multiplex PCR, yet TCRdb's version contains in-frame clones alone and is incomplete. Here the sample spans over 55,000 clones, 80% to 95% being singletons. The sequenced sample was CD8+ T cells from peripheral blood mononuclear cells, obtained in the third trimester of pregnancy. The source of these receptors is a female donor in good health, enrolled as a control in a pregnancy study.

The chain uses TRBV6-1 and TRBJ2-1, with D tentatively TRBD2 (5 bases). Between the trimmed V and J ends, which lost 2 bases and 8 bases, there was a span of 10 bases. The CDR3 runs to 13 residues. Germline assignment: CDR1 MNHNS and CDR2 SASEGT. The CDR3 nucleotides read TGTGCCAGCAGTGAACTAGCTCAAGATGAGCAGTTCTTC. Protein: CASSELAQDEQFF.

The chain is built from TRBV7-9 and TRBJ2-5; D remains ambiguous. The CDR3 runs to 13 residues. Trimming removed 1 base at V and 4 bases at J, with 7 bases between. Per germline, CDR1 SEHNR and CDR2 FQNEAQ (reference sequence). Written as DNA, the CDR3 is TGTGCCAGCAGCTTAGAGCTGTCAGAGACCCAGTACTTC. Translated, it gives CASSLELSETQYF. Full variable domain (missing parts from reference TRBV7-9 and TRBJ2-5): DTGVSQNPRHKITKRGQNVTFRCDPISEHNRLYWYRQTLGQGPEFLTYFQNEAQLEKSRLLSDRFSAERPKGSFSTLEIQRTEQGDSAMYLCASSLELSETQYFGPGTRLLVL.

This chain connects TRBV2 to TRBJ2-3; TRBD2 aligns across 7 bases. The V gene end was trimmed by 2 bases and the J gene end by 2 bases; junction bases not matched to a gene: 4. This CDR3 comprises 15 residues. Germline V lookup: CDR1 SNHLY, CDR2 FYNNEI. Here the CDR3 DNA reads TGTGCCAGCAGTGAAAGGCGGGGGTACACAGATACGCAGTATTTT. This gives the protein CASSERRGYTDTQYF.

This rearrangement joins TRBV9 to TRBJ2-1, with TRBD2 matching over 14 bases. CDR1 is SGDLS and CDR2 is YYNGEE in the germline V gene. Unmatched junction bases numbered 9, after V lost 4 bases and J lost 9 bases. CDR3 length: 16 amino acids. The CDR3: CASSSWTSGGSGEQFF. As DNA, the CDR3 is TGTGCCAGCAGCTCTTGGACTAGCGGGGGGAGTGGTGAGCAGTTCTTC.

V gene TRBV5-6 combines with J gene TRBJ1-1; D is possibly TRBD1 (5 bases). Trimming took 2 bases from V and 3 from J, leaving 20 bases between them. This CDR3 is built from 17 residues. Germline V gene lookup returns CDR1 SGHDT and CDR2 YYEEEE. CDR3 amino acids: CASSFRQPSLKYTEAFF. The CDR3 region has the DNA TGTGCCAGCAGCTTCAGACAGCCGTCCTTAAAGTACACTGAAGCTTTCTTT.

The CDR3 protein is CASRAGGTDTQYF. CDR3 DNA: TGTGCCAGCAGGGCGGGGGGCACAGATACGCAGTATTTT. The chain combines TRBV27 with TRBJ2-3; 7 positions match TRBD2. The germline CDR1 and CDR2 sequences are MNHEY and SMNVEV (reference sequence). V lost 6 bases and J lost 1; bases outside the gene matches: 1. This CDR3 is built from 13 residues.

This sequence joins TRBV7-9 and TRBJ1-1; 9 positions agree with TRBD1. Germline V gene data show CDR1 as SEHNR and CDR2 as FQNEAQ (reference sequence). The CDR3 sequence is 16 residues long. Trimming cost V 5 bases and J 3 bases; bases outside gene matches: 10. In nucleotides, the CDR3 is TGTGCCAGCAGCAATGACAGGGGGACTGGGGACACTGAAGCTTTCTTT. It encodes CASSNDRGTGDTEAFF.

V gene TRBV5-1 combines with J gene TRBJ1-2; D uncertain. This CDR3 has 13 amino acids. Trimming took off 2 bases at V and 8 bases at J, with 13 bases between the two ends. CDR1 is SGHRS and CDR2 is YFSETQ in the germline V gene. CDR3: CASSLEGNPGYTF. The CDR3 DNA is TGCGCCAGCAGCTTAGAGGGTAATCCGGGCTACACCTTC.

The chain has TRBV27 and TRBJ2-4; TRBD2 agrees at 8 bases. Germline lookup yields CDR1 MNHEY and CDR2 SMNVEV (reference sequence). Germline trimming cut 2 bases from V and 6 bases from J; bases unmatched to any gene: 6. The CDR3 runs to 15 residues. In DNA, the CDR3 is TGTGCCAGCAGTTTAAGGTCGGGGGGGCCAAACATTCAGTACTTC. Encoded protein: CASSLRSGGPNIQYF.

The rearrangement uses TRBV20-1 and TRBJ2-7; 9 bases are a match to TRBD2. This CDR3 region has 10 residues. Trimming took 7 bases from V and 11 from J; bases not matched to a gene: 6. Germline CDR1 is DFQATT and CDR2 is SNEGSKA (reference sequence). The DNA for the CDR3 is TGCAGTGTAAGAGGCGGGGGGGAGTACTTC. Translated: CSVRGGGEYF.

This CDR3 is CASSFLGSNTGELFF. CDR3 in DNA: TGTGCCAGCAGTTTCTTGGGCAGTAACACCGGGGAGCTGTTTTTT. The rearrangement uses TRBV27 and TRBJ2-2; D gene ambiguous. The CDR3 length is 15 residues. V gave up 3 bases and J gave up 2 bases, with 10 bases separating them. The germline V gene has CDR1 MNHEY and CDR2 SMNVEV (reference sequence).

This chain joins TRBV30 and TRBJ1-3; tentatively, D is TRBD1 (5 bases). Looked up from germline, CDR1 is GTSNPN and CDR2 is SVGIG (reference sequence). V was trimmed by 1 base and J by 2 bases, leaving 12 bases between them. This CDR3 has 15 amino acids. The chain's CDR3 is CAWSGHGGAGNTIYF. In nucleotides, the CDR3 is TGTGCCTGGAGTGGCCATGGGGGGGCTGGAAACACCATATATTTT.

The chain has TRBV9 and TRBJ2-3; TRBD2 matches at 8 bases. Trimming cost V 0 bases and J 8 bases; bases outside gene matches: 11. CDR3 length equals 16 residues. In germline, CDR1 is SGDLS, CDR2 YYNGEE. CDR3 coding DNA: TGTGCCAGCAGCGTAGAGGGTAGCGGGGTTTATGGTACGCAGTATTTT. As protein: CASSVEGSGVYGTQYF. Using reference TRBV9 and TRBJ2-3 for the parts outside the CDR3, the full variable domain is DSGVTQTPKHLITATGQRVTLRCSPRSGDLSVYWYQQSLDQGLQFLIQYYNGEERAKGNILERFSAQQFPDLHSELNLSSLELGDSALYFCASSVEGSGVYGTQYFGPGTRLTVL.

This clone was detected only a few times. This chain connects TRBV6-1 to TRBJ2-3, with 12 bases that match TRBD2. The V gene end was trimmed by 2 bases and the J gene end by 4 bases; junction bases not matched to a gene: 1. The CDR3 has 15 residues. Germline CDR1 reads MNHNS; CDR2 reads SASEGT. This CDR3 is CASSELAGGPDTQYF. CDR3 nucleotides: TGTGCCAGCAGTGAACTAGCGGGGGGGCCAGATACGCAGTATTTT.

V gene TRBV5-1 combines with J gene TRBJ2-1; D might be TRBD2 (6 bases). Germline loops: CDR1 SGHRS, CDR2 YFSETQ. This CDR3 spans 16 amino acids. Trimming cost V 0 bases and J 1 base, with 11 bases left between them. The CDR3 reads CASSLEGAGSYNEQFF. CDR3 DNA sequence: TGCGCCAGCAGCTTGGAAGGGGCGGGATCCTACAATGAGCAGTTCTTC. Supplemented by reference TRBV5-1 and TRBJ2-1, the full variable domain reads KAGVTQTPRYLIKTRGQQVTLSCSPISGHRSVSWYQQTPGQGLQFLFEYFSETQRNKGNFPGRFSGRQFSNSRSEMNVSTLELGDSALYLCASSLEGAGSYNEQFFGPGTRLTVL.

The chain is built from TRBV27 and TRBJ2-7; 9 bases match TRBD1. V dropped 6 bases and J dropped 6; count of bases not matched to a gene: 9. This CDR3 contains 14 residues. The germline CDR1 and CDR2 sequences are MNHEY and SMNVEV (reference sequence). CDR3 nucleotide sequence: TGTGCCAGCAGACCGGGACAGGGACTTTCCGAGCAGTACTTC. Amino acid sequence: CASRPGQGLSEQYF.

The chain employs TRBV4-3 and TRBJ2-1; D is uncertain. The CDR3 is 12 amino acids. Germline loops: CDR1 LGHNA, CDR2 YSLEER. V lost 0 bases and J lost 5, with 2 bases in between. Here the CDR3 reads CASSQDNNEQFF. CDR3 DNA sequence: TGCGCCAGCAGCCAAGATAACAATGAGCAGTTCTTC.

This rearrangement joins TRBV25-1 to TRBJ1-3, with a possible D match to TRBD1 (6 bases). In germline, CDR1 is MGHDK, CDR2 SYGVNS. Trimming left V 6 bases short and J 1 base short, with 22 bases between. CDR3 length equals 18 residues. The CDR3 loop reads CASRDLQGLIRSGNTIYF. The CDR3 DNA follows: TGTGCCAGCAGGGACCTACAGGGTTTAATAAGGTCTGGAAACACCATATATTTT.

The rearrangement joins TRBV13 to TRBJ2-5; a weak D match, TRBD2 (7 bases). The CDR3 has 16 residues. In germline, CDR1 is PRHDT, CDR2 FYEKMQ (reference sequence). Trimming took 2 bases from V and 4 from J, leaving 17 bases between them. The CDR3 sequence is CASSLRGGAEGETQYF. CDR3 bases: TGTGCCAGCAGCTTAAGGGGGGGGGCCGAGGGAGAGACCCAGTACTTC. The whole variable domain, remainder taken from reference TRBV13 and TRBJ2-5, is AAGVIQSPRHLIKEKRETATLKCYPIPRHDTVYWYQQGPGQDPQFLISFYEKMQSDKGSIPDRFSAQQFSDYHSELNMSSLELGDSALYFCASSLRGGAEGETQYFGPGTRLLVL.

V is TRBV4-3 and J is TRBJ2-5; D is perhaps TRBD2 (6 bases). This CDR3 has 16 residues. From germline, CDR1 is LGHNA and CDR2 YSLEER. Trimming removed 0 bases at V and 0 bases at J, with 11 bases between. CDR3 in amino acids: CASSQEHGGYQETQYF. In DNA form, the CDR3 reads TGCGCCAGCAGCCAAGAACACGGGGGTTACCAAGAGACCCAGTACTTC.

The CDR3 DNA reads as TGTGCCAGCAGCTCCCGGCTGGGCACGAATGAAAAACTGTTTTTT. Protein product: CASSSRLGTNEKLFF. J is TRBJ1-4 and V is TRBV7-9; D gene ambiguous. V was trimmed by 4 bases and J by 5 bases, leaving 14 bases between them. Per germline, CDR1 SEHNR and CDR2 FQNEAQ (reference sequence). The CDR3 covers 15 residues.

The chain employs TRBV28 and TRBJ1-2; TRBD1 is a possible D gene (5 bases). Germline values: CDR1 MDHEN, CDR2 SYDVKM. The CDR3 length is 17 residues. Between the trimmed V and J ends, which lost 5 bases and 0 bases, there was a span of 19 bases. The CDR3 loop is CASSLRTGDPSNYGYTF. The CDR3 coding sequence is TGTGCCAGCAGTCTTCGGACGGGGGACCCTTCTAACTATGGCTACACCTTC.

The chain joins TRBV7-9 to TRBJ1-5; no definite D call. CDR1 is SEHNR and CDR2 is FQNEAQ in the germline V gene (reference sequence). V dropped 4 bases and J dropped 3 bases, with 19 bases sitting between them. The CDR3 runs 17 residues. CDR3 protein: CASSSSRGGQSNQPQHF. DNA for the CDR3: TGTGCCAGCAGCTCCTCTCGAGGCGGTCAGTCCAATCAGCCCCAGCATTTT. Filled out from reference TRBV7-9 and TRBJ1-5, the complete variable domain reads DTGVSQNPRHKITKRGQNVTFRCDPISEHNRLYWYRQTLGQGPEFLTYFQNEAQLEKSRLLSDRFSAERPKGSFSTLEIQRTEQGDSAMYLCASSSSRGGQSNQPQHFGDGTRLSIL.

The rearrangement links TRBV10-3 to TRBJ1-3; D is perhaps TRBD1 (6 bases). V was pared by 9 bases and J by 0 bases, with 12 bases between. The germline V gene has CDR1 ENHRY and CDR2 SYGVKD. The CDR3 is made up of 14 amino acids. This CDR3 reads CAILSTGSGNTIYF. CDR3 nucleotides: TGTGCCATTTTATCGACAGGCTCTGGAAACACCATATATTTT.

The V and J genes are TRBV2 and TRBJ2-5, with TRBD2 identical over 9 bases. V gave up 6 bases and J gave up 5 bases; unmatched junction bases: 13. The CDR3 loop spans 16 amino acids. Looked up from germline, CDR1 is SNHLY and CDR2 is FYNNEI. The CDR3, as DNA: TGTGCCAGCAGGGCGGGTTCGACTAGCGGCGTGGAGACCCAGTACTTC. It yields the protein CASRAGSTSGVETQYF.

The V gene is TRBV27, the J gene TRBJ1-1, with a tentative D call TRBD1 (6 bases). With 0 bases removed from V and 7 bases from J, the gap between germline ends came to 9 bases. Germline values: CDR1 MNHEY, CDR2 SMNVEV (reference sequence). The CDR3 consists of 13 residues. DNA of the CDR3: TGTGCCAGCAGTTTATCGCAGGGGATTGAAGCTTTCTTT. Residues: CASSLSQGIEAFF.

The CDR3 spells CASSVEYRGTEAFF. In DNA form, the CDR3 reads TGTGCCAGCAGCGTAGAGTACAGGGGCACTGAAGCTTTCTTT. The chain links TRBV9 to TRBJ1-1, with TRBD1 identical over 7 bases. Germline trimming cut 0 bases from V and 4 bases from J; bases unmatched to any gene: 3. This CDR3 spans 14 amino acids. The germline gives CDR1 SGDLS, CDR2 YYNGEE. Using reference TRBV9 and TRBJ1-1 for the parts outside the CDR3, the full variable domain is DSGVTQTPKHLITATGQRVTLRCSPRSGDLSVYWYQQSLDQGLQFLIQYYNGEERAKGNILERFSAQQFPDLHSELNLSSLELGDSALYFCASSVEYRGTEAFFGQGTRLTVV.

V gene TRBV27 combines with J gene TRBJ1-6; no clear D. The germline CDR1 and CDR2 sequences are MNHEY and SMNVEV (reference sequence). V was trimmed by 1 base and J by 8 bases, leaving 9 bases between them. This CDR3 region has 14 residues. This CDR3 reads CASSLYRSHSPLHF. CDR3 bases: TGTGCCAGCAGTTTATATCGGTCCCATTCACCCCTCCACTTT.

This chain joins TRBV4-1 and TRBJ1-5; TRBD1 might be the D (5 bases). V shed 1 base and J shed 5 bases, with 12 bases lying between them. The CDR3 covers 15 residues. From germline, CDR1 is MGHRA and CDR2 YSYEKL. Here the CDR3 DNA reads TGCGCCAGCAGCCAAGCGAGACAGTCTCATCAGCCCCAGCATTTT. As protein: CASSQARQSHQPQHF.

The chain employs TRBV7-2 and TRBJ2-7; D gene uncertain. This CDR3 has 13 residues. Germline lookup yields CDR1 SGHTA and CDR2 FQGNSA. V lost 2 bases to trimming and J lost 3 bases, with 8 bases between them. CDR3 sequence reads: CASSLHRHYEQYF. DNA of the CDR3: TGTGCCAGCAGCTTACACAGACACTACGAGCAGTACTTC.